Listed below are T cell receptor beta chains from one sample, sequenced in a study of blood T cell repertoires in COVID-19. The repertoire was sequenced with immunoSEQ multiplex PCR; TCRdb's copy has only in-frame clones and lacks some. The sample records approximately 190,000 clones, roughly 80% being singletons. The sequenced sample was peripheral blood. The origin of the receptors is a man between 60 and 75 years old with acute or convalescent COVID-19. Both conserved end residues are part of each CDR3. Fields, in order: V gene, D gene, clone size, J gene, CDR3 DNA, CDR3 protein. A D gene is named only where the DNA matches it firmly. Rows may omit the clone size; those that give it use once, few, many or a size class.

>TRBV7-8|-|once|TRBJ1-5
TGTGCCAGCAGCTTAGCTGACAGTAGCAATCAGCCCCAGCATTTT
CASSLADSSNQPQHF
>TRBV2|TRBD2|-|TRBJ2-1
TGTGCCAGCAAGCCGGCTCAGAGCGGGAGGCGCAATGAGCAGTTCTTC
CASKPAQSGRRNEQFF
>TRBV4-2|-|-|TRBJ1-1
TGTGCCAGCAGCCAAGCCAACAGGAACACTGAAGCTTTCTTT
CASSQANRNTEAFF
>TRBV7-3|-|few|TRBJ1-1
TGTGCCAGCGCCCTGTCCCGGGACACTGAAGCTTTCTTT
CASALSRDTEAFF
>TRBV6-6|-|-|TRBJ2-2
TGTGCCAGCAGTAGTACCGGGACAAGGAACACCGGGGAGCTGTTTTTT
CASSSTGTRNTGELFF
>TRBV7-2|TRBD2|-|TRBJ2-1
TGTGCCAGCAGCAAAAGCGGGAGTGGCTACAATGAGCAGTTCTTC
CASSKSGSGYNEQFF
>TRBV7-2|TRBD1|-|TRBJ1-3
TGTGCCAGCAGCGTACACCCACAGGGGGGTTACATGGGAAACACCATATATTTT
CASSVHPQGGYMGNTIYF
>TRBV29-1|TRBD1|-|TRBJ1-1
TGCAGCGTCCGACAGGGGAACACTGAAGCTTTCTTT
CSVRQGNTEAFF
>TRBV5-5|-|-|TRBJ1-5
TGTGCCAGCAGCTCCTTTGGCGGACACAATCAGCCCCAGCATTTT
CASSSFGGHNQPQHF
>TRBV7-9|TRBD1|-|TRBJ2-2
TGTGCCAGCAGCTTAGATACAGGGGGATACACCGGGGAGCTGTTTTTT
CASSLDTGGYTGELFF
>TRBV6-5|-|-|TRBJ2-2
TGTGCCAGCAGGCGGACGAACACCGGGGAGCTGTTTTTT
CASRRTNTGELFF
>TRBV12-3/TRBV12-4|-|-|TRBJ1-1
TGTGCCAGCAGTTTGCGGGTGAACACTGAAGCTTTCTTT
CASSLRVNTEAFF
>TRBV15|TRBD2|once|TRBJ2-1
TGTGCCACCAGCAGGGATAGCGGGAGAATCGAGCAGTTCTTC
CATSRDSGRIEQFF
>TRBV10-3|TRBD2|-|TRBJ2-1
TGTGCCATCAGTGCACCTAGCGGGGGACCCGATGAGCAGTTCTTC
CAISAPSGGPDEQFF
>TRBV19|-|-|TRBJ2-4
TGTGCCAGTAGTCAGACAGGTAGCGAAAACATTCAGTACTTC
CASSQTGSENIQYF
>TRBV11-2|TRBD2|-|TRBJ2-7
TGTGCCAGCAGCTTACTCATGACTAGCGGGAGTTATTACGAGCAGTACTTC
CASSLLMTSGSYYEQYF
>TRBV7-2|-|once|TRBJ2-7
TGTGCCAGCAGCTTAGTGCCCCCTTGGCGGGACCTGTCCTACGAGCAGTACTTC
CASSLVPPWRDLSYEQYF
>TRBV7-3|TRBD2|-|TRBJ2-7
TGTGCCAGCAGCTTATCCCGACTAGCGGGCCAAAGCTCCTACGAGCAGTACTTC
CASSLSRLAGQSSYEQYF
>TRBV9|TRBD1|once|TRBJ1-2
TGTGCCAGCAGCGTAGCTCCGACAGGGCGGGACTATGGCTACACCTTC
CASSVAPTGRDYGYTF
>TRBV11-2|TRBD2|-|TRBJ2-2
TGTGCCAGCAGACCCAAGACTAGCGGGGGGGCGAACACCGGGGAGCTGTTTTTT
CASRPKTSGGANTGELFF
>TRBV7-2|TRBD2|few|TRBJ2-3
TGTGCCAGCAGCTTGGGTGCAGCGGGAGGGCCTTTACCCGGTACGCAGTATTTT
CASSLGAAGGPLPGTQYF
>TRBV19|TRBD1|-|TRBJ1-1
TGTGCCAGTAGTTTAGGATTCTTGACGGGACAGGGGACGAACACTGAAGCTTTCTTT
CASSLGFLTGQGTNTEAFF
>TRBV11-2|TRBD2|-|TRBJ2-1
TGTGCCAGCAGCCTGGGACTAGCGGGTCCTCTGGGCAATGAGCAGTTCTTC
CASSLGLAGPLGNEQFF
>TRBV6-6|-|few|TRBJ2-7
TGTGCCAGCAAGGTCGGGCAGGGCCTATCCTACGAGCAGTACTTC
CASKVGQGLSYEQYF
>TRBV11-2|-|-|TRBJ2-7
TGTGCCAGCAGCTTAGATCGTTATGAGCAGTACTTC
CASSLDRYEQYF
>TRBV25-1|-|-|TRBJ1-1
TGTGCCAGCAGAGAACAGGTAAAGGACACTGAAGCTTTCTTT
CASREQVKDTEAFF
>TRBV4-1|-|-|TRBJ1-5
TGCGCCAGCAGCCAACTCGGGACTGTGGGAAATCAGCCCCAGCATTTT
CASSQLGTVGNQPQHF
>TRBV15|TRBD1|-|TRBJ1-1
TGTGCCACCAGCCGATCCAGGGGGCCCACTGAAGCTTTCTTT
CATSRSRGPTEAFF
>TRBV7-9|TRBD2|-|TRBJ2-1
TGTGCCAGCAGCCATAGCGGGAGGGCCGGCAATGAGCAGTTCTTC
CASSHSGRAGNEQFF
>TRBV7-9|-|once|TRBJ2-7
TGTGCCAGCAGCTCCGTCCCGCAGGGAATAGGCGAGCAGTACTTC
CASSSVPQGIGEQYF
>TRBV28|TRBD1|-|TRBJ1-2
TGTGCCACCATCACAGGGGGTGGTGGCTACACCTTC
CATITGGGGYTF